Below, 17 T cell receptor beta chains from the same sample are listed, as sequenced in a study of blood T cells in healthy people across ages. Primed by a sample-barcoded 5' primer and a J-beta primer mix, a second PCR proceeded for about 7 to 11 cycles. Via MiXCR, TCRdb re-called the 5' RACE reads, giving one row per CDR3 protein. The data contain 1.2 million to 1.5 million distinct CDR3 sequences, roughly 45% of them seen just once; the ten biggest clones take up roughly 7.9%. Source material: blood. These receptors were taken from a woman under 30 in good health.

This clonotype appeared a few times. This chain joins TRBV7-9 and TRBJ1-2, with TRBD1 matching over 8 bases. The CDR3 runs to 14 residues. Germline lookup yields CDR1 SEHNR and CDR2 FQNEAQ (reference sequence). V was clipped by 5 bases and J by 0 bases; unmatched bases: 2. The CDR3 DNA reads TGTGCCAGCAGCCGGGGACAGGCTAACTATGGCTACACCTTC. It encodes CASSRGQANYGYTF.

In its sample, this clonotype was seen a few times. V gene TRBV5-1 combines with J gene TRBJ2-1, with D possibly being TRBD1 or TRBD2 (6 bases each). V shed 4 bases and J shed 12 bases, with 14 bases lying between them. CDR1 is SGHRS, CDR2 YFSETQ, per germline. The CDR3 contains 12 residues. The chain's CDR3 is CASSPEGDTQFF. CDR3 nucleotides: TGCGCCAGCAGCCCGGAGGGGGATACGCAGTTCTTC.

There are a few counts of this clonotype. V usage is TRBV7-2 and J usage is TRBJ2-7; D remains unclear. The V gene lost 1 base and the J gene lost 7 bases, with 17 bases spanning the gap. Per the germline V gene, CDR1 is SGHTA and CDR2 is FQGNSA. This CDR3 region has 15 residues. The CDR3, as DNA: TGTGCCAGCAGCTTAGTGGCCTTATTCAACGAAGAGCAGTACTTC. Translation gives CASSLVALFNEEQYF.

The rearrangement uses TRBV29-1 and TRBJ2-7, with 7 bases that match TRBD2. The CDR3 totals 13 residues. Germline lookup yields CDR1 SQVTM and CDR2 ANQGSEA. V gave up 7 bases and J gave up 3 bases; unmatched junction bases: 9. CDR3 in DNA: TGCAGCGCATGGGAGGGTAGAGTCTACGAGCAGTACTTC. Translation: CSAWEGRVYEQYF.

In its sample, this clonotype was seen a few times. This chain joins TRBV10-2 and TRBJ2-5; D possibly corresponds to TRBD1 (6 bases). Germline V gene sequence: CDR1 WSHSY, CDR2 SAAADI. V lost 1 base and J 1 base, leaving 7 bases between the germline ends. The CDR3 runs to 14 residues. CDR3 in DNA: TGCGCCAGCAGTGAGTTGGACAGCCAAGAGACCCAGTACTTC. This encodes CASSELDSQETQYF.

This chain joins TRBV6-4 and TRBJ1-2; D perhaps matches TRBD1 (6 bases). The length of the CDR3 is 13 residues. CDR1 is MRHNA and CDR2 is SNTAGT in the germline V gene. With 4 bases removed from V and 6 bases from J, the gap between germline ends came to 12 bases. CDR3 in amino acids: CASSASGADGYTF. The CDR3 DNA sequence: TGTGCCAGCAGTGCGTCAGGGGCGGATGGCTACACCTTC.

This chain uses TRBV7-8 with TRBJ2-7; the D call may be TRBD1 or TRBD2 (6 bases each). Between the trimmed V and J ends, which lost 5 bases and 5 bases, there was a span of 19 bases. The CDR3 has 15 amino acids. Germline CDR1 is SGHVS and CDR2 is FQNEAQ. The CDR3 is CASSLAGGGWDEQYF. CDR3 sequence (DNA): TGTGCCAGCAGCCTCGCCGGAGGGGGTTGGGACGAGCAGTACTTC.

This clonotype was seen a few times. The gene calls are TRBV7-9 and TRBJ2-1; 9 nucleotides align to TRBD2. Unmatched junction bases numbered 4, after V lost 1 base and J lost 3 bases. The germline CDR1 and CDR2 sequences are SEHNR and FQNEAQ (reference sequence). This CDR3 region has 16 residues. CDR3 coding DNA: TGTGCCAGCAGCTTAGTTGCTAGCGGGATCTACAATGAGCAGTTCTTC. The encoded protein is CASSLVASGIYNEQFF.

This clonotype was recorded a few times. V and J are TRBV27 and TRBJ2-4; D is unclear. The J call is uncertain, as TRBJ2-7 better fits the DNA end. CDR1 and CDR2 from the germline V gene are MNHEY and SMNVEV (reference sequence). CDR3 length: 13 residues. The CDR3 region has the DNA TGTGCCAGCAGTTTGGTCCTACACTACGAGCAGTACTTC. The encoded protein is CASSLVLHYEQYF.

The gene calls are TRBV5-1 and TRBJ2-1; 7 bases fit TRBD2. With 1 base clipped from V and 6 bases from J, the junction kept 10 bases outside the gene matches. From germline, CDR1 is SGHRS and CDR2 YFSETQ. CDR3 length equals 16 residues. In nucleotides, the CDR3 is TGCGCCAGCAGCTTGTTGGGGGGGGATGTGTCCAATGAGCAGTTCTTC. Its translation: CASSLLGGDVSNEQFF.

This chain connects TRBV5-1 to TRBJ2-1; no firm D call. CDR3 size: 16 residues. V was trimmed by 0 bases and J by 0 bases, leaving 10 bases between them. Germline CDR1 reads SGHRS; CDR2 reads YFSETQ. The CDR3 sequence is CASSLVDVSSYNEQFF. CDR3 sequence (DNA): TGCGCCAGCAGCTTGGTAGACGTAAGCTCCTACAATGAGCAGTTCTTC.

V gene TRBV7-2 combines with J gene TRBJ2-7, with 8 bases that match TRBD1. Trimming removed 5 bases from V and 1 base from J; junction bases left unmatched: 19. Germline V lookup: CDR1 SGHTA, CDR2 FQGNSA. The CDR3 spans 19 residues. The CDR3 reads CASSLSLPLGQGLSYEQYF. CDR3 bases: TGTGCCAGCAGCCTTTCGCTTCCCCTCGGACAGGGACTTTCCTACGAGCAGTACTTC.

The chain recombines TRBV15 with TRBJ2-7; 9 nucleotides line up with TRBD2. In germline, CDR1 is LNHNV, CDR2 YYDKDF (reference sequence). Unmatched junction bases numbered 11, after V lost 1 base and J lost 7 bases. CDR3 length: 16 residues. CDR3 in amino acids: CATSRGWTSVDNEQYF. CDR3 coding DNA: TGTGCCACCAGCAGAGGTTGGACTAGCGTCGACAATGAGCAGTACTTC.

This clonotype was seen many times. CDR3 residues: CASSLNENTEAFF. CDR3 bases: TGTGCCAGCAGCTTAAATGAGAACACTGAAGCTTTCTTT. This chain joins TRBV13 and TRBJ1-1; D not resolved. CDR3 length equals 13 residues. Trimming stripped 2 bases from V and 1 base from J, with 5 bases between. The V gene's germline CDR1 is PRHDT and CDR2 FYEKMQ (reference sequence).

Only a few counts were recorded for this clonotype. The V and J genes are TRBV11-2 and TRBJ2-1; D is uncertain. Trimming removed 2 bases at V and 5 bases at J, with 13 bases between. CDR1 and CDR2 (germline): SGHAT, FQNNGV. CDR3 length equals 15 residues. CDR3 region: CASSLTWVGNNEQFF. DNA for the CDR3: TGTGCCAGCAGCTTAACGTGGGTGGGCAACAATGAGCAGTTCTTC.

The chain joins TRBV5-1 to TRBJ1-5; D might be TRBD1 (6 bases). CDR3 length equals 15 residues. V was trimmed by 1 base and J by 2 bases, leaving 10 bases between them. CDR1 is SGHRS, CDR2 YFSETQ, per germline. This CDR3 reads CASSLLGGGNQPQHF. For the CDR3, the DNA is TGCGCCAGCAGCTTGTTAGGGGGTGGCAATCAGCCCCAGCATTTT. The full variable domain, in which reference TRBV5-1 and TRBJ1-5 provide the parts outside the CDR3, is KAGVTQTPRYLIKTRGQQVTLSCSPISGHRSVSWYQQTPGQGLQFLFEYFSETQRNKGNFPGRFSGRQFSNSRSEMNVSTLELGDSALYLCASSLLGGGNQPQHFGDGTRLSIL.

In regard to this clonotype: Germline is not matched at one junction end, which may reflect a read error. The J gene is TRBJ2-1, the V gene TRBV11-2; maybe TRBD1 (6 bases). Germline CDR1 is SGHAT and CDR2 is FQNNGV. The CDR3 has 15 residues. In nucleotides, the CDR3 is TGCGCCAGCAGCTTAAGTCGAGGGGGAATGAATGAGCAGTTCTTC. Translating it yields CASSLSRGGMNEQFF.